One and the same sample provided the 30 T cell receptor beta chains below, sequenced in a study of blood T cell repertoires in COVID-19. TCRdb's table, derived via immunoSEQ multiplex PCR, lists solely in-frame clones and lacks some. The sample records about 210,000 clones, about four fifths being singletons. Source material: peripheral blood. The receptors originated from a woman between 40 and 50 years old with acute or convalescent COVID-19.

V is TRBV29-1 and J is TRBJ2-5; tentative D call: TRBD2 (6 bases). Trimming removed 5 bases from V and 4 bases from J, with 14 bases in between. The germline V gene encodes CDR1 SQVTM and CDR2 ANQGSEA. The CDR3 sequence is 13 residues long. The chain's CDR3 is CSVFTGVRETQYF. The CDR3 DNA reads TGCAGCGTTTTTACGGGGGTTCGAGAGACCCAGTACTTC.

This chain uses TRBV5-1 with TRBJ1-1; 12 bases align to TRBD1. This CDR3 comprises 17 residues. Germline V CDR1 and CDR2: SGHRS, YFSETQ. Losses at the gene ends were 4 bases for V and 8 bases for J; bases not matched to a gene: 15. The CDR3 bases are TGCGCCAGCAGCCCTGCCGGGACAGGGGGCGCGAGGAGCGAAGCTTTCTTT. Its protein product is CASSPAGTGGARSEAFF.

This chain connects TRBV2 to TRBJ2-1, with 7 nucleotides matching TRBD1. Germline V CDR1 and CDR2: SNHLY, FYNNEI. The ends lost 5 bases at V and 7 bases at J; junction bases unmatched: 14. The CDR3 consists of 16 residues. The CDR3 loop is CASSKGGALSGNEQFF. The CDR3 region has the DNA TGTGCCAGCAGTAAAGGGGGCGCATTAAGTGGAAATGAGCAGTTCTTC. Combining the CDR3 with reference TRBV2 and TRBJ2-1 gives the whole variable domain EPEVTQTPSHQVTQMGQEVILRCVPISNHLYFYWYRQILGQKVEFLVSFYNNEISEKSEIFDDQFSVERPDGSNFTLKIRSTKLEDSAMYFCASSKGGALSGNEQFFGPGTRLTVL.

The chain has TRBV9 and TRBJ2-3; weak D call: TRBD2 (7 bases). V gave up 3 bases and J gave up 4 bases, with 15 bases separating them. Germline values: CDR1 SGDLS, CDR2 YYNGEE. The length of the CDR3 is 15 residues. This chain's CDR3 is CASSEGGTSSDTQYF. Here the CDR3 DNA reads TGTGCCAGCAGCGAGGGGGGGACGAGTTCAGATACGCAGTATTTT. Together with reference TRBV9 and TRBJ2-3, the CDR3 gives the full variable domain: DSGVTQTPKHLITATGQRVTLRCSPRSGDLSVYWYQQSLDQGLQFLIQYYNGEERAKGNILERFSAQQFPDLHSELNLSSLELGDSALYFCASSEGGTSSDTQYFGPGTRLTVL.

This clone occurred a few times. The chain uses TRBV7-9 and TRBJ2-2; 9 nucleotides match TRBD1. CDR1 and CDR2 (germline): SEHNR, FQNEAQ (reference sequence). With V trimmed by 4 bases and J by 5 bases, 11 bases remained unmatched. CDR3 length: 17 amino acids. CDR3 loop: CASSSTGGGSRTGELFF. CDR3 nucleotide sequence: TGTGCCAGCAGCTCGACAGGGGGTGGGTCGAGAACCGGGGAGCTGTTTTTT.

V is TRBV10-3 and J is TRBJ1-2, with unresolved D. Germline CDR1 ENHRY, CDR2 SYGVKD. The CDR3 sequence is 14 residues long. V lost 2 bases and J 7 bases, leaving 14 bases between the germline ends. The CDR3 spells CAISEPGPRGGYTF. CDR3 in DNA: TGTGCCATCAGTGAGCCTGGACCACGGGGTGGCTACACCTTC.

The chain employs TRBV30 and TRBJ1-6; 7 bases line up with TRBD1. The CDR3 is 14 residues long. In germline, CDR1 is GTSNPN, CDR2 SVGIG (reference sequence). Trimming at V came to 2 bases and at J to 7 bases, leaving 5 bases not matched to a gene. The CDR3 region is CAWSTGVRNSPLHF. CDR3 nucleotides: TGTGCCTGGAGTACAGGGGTAAGAAATTCACCCCTCCACTTT. The full variable domain, its missing parts supplied by reference TRBV30 and TRBJ1-6, is SQTIHQWPATLVQPVGSPLSLECTVEGTSNPNLYWYRQAAGRGLQLLFYSVGIGQISSEVPQNLSASRPQDRQFILSSKKLLLSDSGFYLCAWSTGVRNSPLHFGNGTRLTVT.

The chain has TRBV12-5 and TRBJ2-7, with TRBD2 matching 7 bases. This CDR3 is 12 amino acids long. The trim removed 8 bases at V and 6 bases at J, leaving 7 bases unmatched. In germline, CDR1 is LGHNT, CDR2 FRNRAP. The chain's CDR3 is CASSSGGPEQYF. Written as DNA, the CDR3 is TGTGCTAGTTCCTCGGGGGGACCCGAGCAGTACTTC.

V usage is TRBV20-1 and J usage is TRBJ2-5; 7 bases fit TRBD2. V shed 3 bases, J shed 6 bases, and the junction held 7 bases outside the gene matches. The germline CDR1 and CDR2 sequences are DFQATT and SNEGSKA (reference sequence). The CDR3 totals 13 residues. DNA of the CDR3: TGCAGTGCTAGTAGTCTAGCGGCCAAGACCCAGTACTTC. Translation: CSASSLAAKTQYF.

This chain links TRBV7-9 with TRBJ2-3, with D possibly being TRBD1 (5 bases). The CDR3 length is 16 residues. CDR1 is SEHNR, CDR2 FQNEAQ, per germline (reference sequence). Trimming removed 5 bases at V and 1 base at J, with 16 bases between. CDR3 amino acids: CASSLGATQGTDTQYF. Written as DNA, the CDR3 is TGTGCCAGCAGCCTAGGGGCTACCCAAGGCACAGATACGCAGTATTTT.

The chain links TRBV4-3 to TRBJ1-4, with 7 bases aligning to TRBD1. V trimming: 3 bases; J trimming: 1 base; junction bases outside the gene matches: 2. The germline V gene encodes CDR1 LGHNA and CDR2 YSLEER. The CDR3 has 15 residues. The CDR3 DNA follows: TGCGCCAGCAGCCAGAACAGGGGAACTAATGAAAAACTGTTTTTT. This sequence encodes CASSQNRGTNEKLFF.

The chain links TRBV9 to TRBJ1-2, with 12 bases matching TRBD1. Trimming took 4 bases from V and 7 from J; bases not matched to a gene: 5. The CDR3 has 14 residues. Looked up from germline, CDR1 is SGDLS and CDR2 is YYNGEE. CDR3 residues: CASSPGTGGSGYTF. The CDR3 DNA reads TGTGCCAGCAGCCCCGGGACAGGGGGCTCTGGCTACACCTTC. Using reference TRBV9 and TRBJ1-2 for the parts outside the CDR3, the full variable domain is DSGVTQTPKHLITATGQRVTLRCSPRSGDLSVYWYQQSLDQGLQFLIQYYNGEERAKGNILERFSAQQFPDLHSELNLSSLELGDSALYFCASSPGTGGSGYTFGSGTRLTVV.

This CDR3 reads CASSQPGTGYDTF. The CDR3 DNA is TGTGCCAGCAGTCAACCCGGGACAGGGTATGACACCTTC. The chain combines TRBV6-6 with TRBJ1-2, with 9 bases identical to TRBD1. The CDR3 extends over 13 amino acids. The ends lost 5 bases at V and 12 bases at J; junction bases unmatched: 10. From germline, CDR1 is MNHNY and CDR2 SVGAGI (reference sequence).

This clone was counted only a few times. The V call is TRBV19, the J call TRBJ1-5, with TRBD1 identical over 7 bases. V was clipped by 3 bases and J by 4 bases; unmatched bases: 9. The CDR3 contains 16 residues. The germline CDR1 and CDR2 sequences are LNHDA and SQIVND (reference sequence). The CDR3 is CASSIFGQAGNQPQHF. CDR3 nucleotide sequence: TGTGCCAGTAGTATCTTTGGACAGGCCGGAAATCAGCCCCAGCATTTT.

The CDR3 DNA is TGTGCCATCAGTGGGAGTGCCAATGAGCAGTTCTTC. It specifies CAISGSANEQFF. The chain is built from TRBV10-3 and TRBJ2-1; D remains unclear. Germline CDR1 is ENHRY and CDR2 is SYGVKD. The CDR3 loop spans 12 amino acids. The V and J ends lost 4 bases and 6 bases respectively, with 7 bases between them.

The CDR3 region is CASSHQDSDNEKLFF. The DNA for the CDR3 is TGTGCCAGTTCCCACCAAGACAGCGATAATGAAAAACTGTTTTTT. The chain uses TRBV19 and TRBJ1-4, with a weak D call TRBD1 (5 bases). V lost 8 bases and J lost 4, with 17 bases in between. CDR3 length: 15 residues. The germline V gene has CDR1 LNHDA and CDR2 SQIVND (reference sequence). Complete variable domain (other parts from reference TRBV19 and TRBJ1-4): DGGITQSPKYLFRKEGQNVTLSCEQNLNHDAMYWYRQDPGQGLRLIYYSQIVNDFQKGDIAEGYSVSREKKESFPLTVTSAQKNPTAFYLCASSHQDSDNEKLFFGSGTQLSVL.

The sample holds a few counts of this clone. The V gene is TRBV2, the J gene TRBJ2-1; 8 nucleotides match TRBD2. Germline V gene sequence: CDR1 SNHLY, CDR2 FYNNEI. V was clipped by 2 bases and J by 6 bases; unmatched bases: 9. The CDR3 length is 16 residues. The CDR3 DNA sequence: TGTGCCAGCAGTGAATCGGGGGGGCAGGTGCGCAATGAGCAGTTCTTC. It codes for CASSESGGQVRNEQFF.

The chain uses TRBV30 and TRBJ1-2; 7 bases are a match to TRBD1. Trimming removed 3 bases from V and 7 bases from J; junction bases left unmatched: 8. The length of the CDR3 is 13 residues. The germline gives CDR1 GTSNPN, CDR2 SVGIG (reference sequence). This CDR3 is CAWRGQDASGYTF. CDR3 in DNA: TGTGCCTGGAGAGGACAGGACGCCTCTGGCTACACCTTC. The full variable domain, its missing parts supplied by reference TRBV30 and TRBJ1-2, is SQTIHQWPATLVQPVGSPLSLECTVEGTSNPNLYWYRQAAGRGLQLLFYSVGIGQISSEVPQNLSASRPQDRQFILSSKKLLLSDSGFYLCAWRGQDASGYTFGSGTRLTVV.

The gene calls are TRBV6-2 or TRBV6-3 and TRBJ2-7; D is unresolved. V lost 0 bases to trimming and J lost 1 base, with 7 bases between them. There are 14 residues in the CDR3. Germline CDR1 MNHEY, CDR2 SVGEGT. The CDR3 is CASSYSIRSYEQYF. Written as DNA, the CDR3 is TGTGCCAGCAGTTACTCGATTAGATCCTACGAGCAGTACTTC.

The chain employs TRBV7-2 and TRBJ1-6; unclear D gene. The V end lost 5 bases, the J end lost 9 bases, and 17 bases lay between the germline ends. The CDR3 has 15 amino acids. CDR1 and CDR2 (germline): SGHTA, FQGNSA. The CDR3 DNA follows: TGTGCCAGCAGCCGGAGAACCGGGGAAGGTTCACCCCTCCACTTT. It translates to CASSRRTGEGSPLHF.

The chain combines TRBV6-2 or TRBV6-3 with TRBJ2-5; weak D call: TRBD1 (6 bases). This CDR3 is built from 12 residues. CDR1 and CDR2 (germline): MNHEY, SVGEGT. Trimming stripped 5 bases from V and 3 bases from J, with 7 bases between. CDR3 coding DNA: TGTGCCAGCAGTCGACAGGAAGAGACCCAGTACTTC. Translating it yields CASSRQEETQYF.

The chain joins TRBV2 to TRBJ1-2; tentatively, D is TRBD1 (6 bases). Per germline, CDR1 SNHLY and CDR2 FYNNEI. Trimming shortened V by 7 bases and J by 4 bases, and 19 bases separated the two germline ends. The length of the CDR3 is 15 residues. The CDR3 spells CASTNFSQGGYGYTF. The DNA of the CDR3 is TGTGCCAGCACCAATTTCTCACAGGGCGGCTATGGCTACACCTTC.

This chain joins TRBV6-5 and TRBJ1-1, with D uncertain. The CDR3 spans 16 residues. The germline V and J ends were trimmed by 0 bases and 0 bases, with 11 bases remaining between them. Germline loops: CDR1 MNHEY, CDR2 SVGAGI. CDR3 residues: CASSYSWERLNTEAFF. CDR3 nucleotide sequence: TGTGCCAGCAGTTACTCGTGGGAGCGGCTGAACACTGAAGCTTTCTTT.

Note on this clone: The junction departs from germline at one end; a sequencing error may be responsible. The chain couples TRBV6-5 to TRBJ2-3, with 7 bases aligning to TRBD2. This CDR3 is 13 amino acids long. CDR1 is MNHEY and CDR2 is SVGAGI in the germline V gene. Here the CDR3 DNA reads TGTGCCAGCCGGGCGGGGGATCGGTTTTTTTTGCGTTTT. Amino acids: CASRAGDRFFLRF.

V is TRBV19 and J is TRBJ2-2, with D possibly TRBD1 on 5 matching bases. The V end lost 3 bases, the J end lost 1 base, and 12 bases lay between the germline ends. The CDR3 extends over 16 amino acids. Germline CDR1 is LNHDA and CDR2 is SQIVND (reference sequence). In nucleotides, the CDR3 is TGTGCCAGTAGTATGATCTTGGGGCAGAACACCGGGGAGCTGTTTTTT. As protein: CASSMILGQNTGELFF.

A single count supports this clone. The V call is TRBV27, the J call TRBJ2-7; D remains ambiguous. Germline V gene data show CDR1 as MNHEY and CDR2 as SMNVEV (reference sequence). This CDR3 comprises 13 residues. V shed 3 bases and J shed 0 bases, with 6 bases lying between them. This CDR3 reads CASSLGYSYEQYF. Written as DNA, the CDR3 is TGTGCCAGCAGTTTGGGCTACTCCTACGAGCAGTACTTC.

The CDR3 bases are TGTGCCAGCTCCCGCGGGACAGCTAATGAAAAACTGTTTTTT. Residues: CASSRGTANEKLFF. The J gene is TRBJ1-4, the V gene TRBV18, with 7 positions matching TRBD1. The V and J ends lost 6 bases and 3 bases, in that order; junction bases with no gene match: 4. The germline V gene encodes CDR1 KGHSH and CDR2 LQKENI. This CDR3 spans 14 amino acids.

The chain recombines TRBV7-8 with TRBJ1-2; 9 positions agree with TRBD1. The CDR3 consists of 15 residues. The J segment lost 8 bases and the V segment lost 5 bases, leaving 12 bases of the junction unmatched. Per the germline V gene, CDR1 is SGHVS and CDR2 is FQNEAQ. The CDR3 spells CASSPPGQGREGYTF. The CDR3 coding sequence is TGTGCCAGCAGCCCCCCGGGACAGGGCAGGGAGGGCTACACCTTC.

The genes are TRBV7-8 and TRBJ2-2; D remains ambiguous. V dropped 4 bases and J dropped 0 bases, with 15 bases sitting between them. There are 17 residues in the CDR3. Germline CDR1 and CDR2: SGHVS and FQNEAQ. The CDR3 protein is CASSWPAAAPNTGELFF. CDR3 sequence (DNA): TGTGCCAGCAGCTGGCCGGCGGCAGCCCCGAACACCGGGGAGCTGTTTTTT.

CDR3 in DNA: TGTGCCACCAGCAGAGTGCGGGGATACGAGCAGTACTTC. It is translated as CATSRVRGYEQYF. The chain links TRBV15 to TRBJ2-7, with D possibly being TRBD2 (6 bases). The CDR3 has 13 residues. Trimming cost V 1 base and J 4 bases, with 8 bases left between them. Germline V gives CDR1 LNHNV, CDR2 YYDKDF (reference sequence).